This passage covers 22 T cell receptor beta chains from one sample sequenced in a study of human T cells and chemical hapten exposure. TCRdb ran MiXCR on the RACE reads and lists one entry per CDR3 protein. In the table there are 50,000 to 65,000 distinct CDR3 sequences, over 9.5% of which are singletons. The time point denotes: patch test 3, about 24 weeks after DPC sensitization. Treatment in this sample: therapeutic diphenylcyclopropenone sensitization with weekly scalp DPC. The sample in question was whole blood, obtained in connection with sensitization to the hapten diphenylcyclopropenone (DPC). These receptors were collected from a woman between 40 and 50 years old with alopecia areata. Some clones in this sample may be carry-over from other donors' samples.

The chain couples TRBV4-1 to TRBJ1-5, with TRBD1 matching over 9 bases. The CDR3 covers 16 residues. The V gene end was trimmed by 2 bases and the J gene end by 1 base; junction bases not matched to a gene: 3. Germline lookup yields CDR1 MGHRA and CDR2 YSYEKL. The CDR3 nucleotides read TGCGCCAGCAGCCAAAAACAGGGGGCGAGCAATCAGCCCCAGCATTTT. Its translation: CASSQKQGASNQPQHF.

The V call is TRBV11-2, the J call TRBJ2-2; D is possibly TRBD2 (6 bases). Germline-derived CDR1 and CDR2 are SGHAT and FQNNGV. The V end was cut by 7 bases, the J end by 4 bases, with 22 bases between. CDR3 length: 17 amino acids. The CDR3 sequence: CASISFAGNRGTGELFF. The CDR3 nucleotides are TGTGCCAGCATCAGCTTCGCGGGGAATCGTGGCACCGGGGAGCTGTTTTTT.

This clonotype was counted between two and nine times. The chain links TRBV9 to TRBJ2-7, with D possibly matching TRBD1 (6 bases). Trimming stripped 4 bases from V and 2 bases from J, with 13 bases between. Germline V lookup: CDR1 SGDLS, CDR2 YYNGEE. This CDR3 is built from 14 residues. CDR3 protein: CASSTGPAPYEQYF. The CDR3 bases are TGTGCCAGCAGCACAGGGCCAGCCCCCTACGAGCAGTACTTC. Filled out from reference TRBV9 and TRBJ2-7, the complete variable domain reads DSGVTQTPKHLITATGQRVTLRCSPRSGDLSVYWYQQSLDQGLQFLIQYYNGEERAKGNILERFSAQQFPDLHSELNLSSLELGDSALYFCASSTGPAPYEQYFGPGTRLTVT.

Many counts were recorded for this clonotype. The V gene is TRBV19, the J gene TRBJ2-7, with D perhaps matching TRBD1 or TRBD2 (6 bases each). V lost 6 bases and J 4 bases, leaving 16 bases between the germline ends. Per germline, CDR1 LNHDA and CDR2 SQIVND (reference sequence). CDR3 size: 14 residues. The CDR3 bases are TGTGCCAGTAGCCCCTCGTGGGGGGCATACGAGCAGTACTTC. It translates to CASSPSWGAYEQYF.

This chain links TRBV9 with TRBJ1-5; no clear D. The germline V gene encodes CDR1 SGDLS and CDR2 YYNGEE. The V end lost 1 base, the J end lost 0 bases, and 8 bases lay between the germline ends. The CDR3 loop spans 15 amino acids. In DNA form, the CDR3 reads TGTGCCAGCAGCGTACGCGGGGATAGCAATCAGCCCCAGCATTTT. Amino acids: CASSVRGDSNQPQHF.

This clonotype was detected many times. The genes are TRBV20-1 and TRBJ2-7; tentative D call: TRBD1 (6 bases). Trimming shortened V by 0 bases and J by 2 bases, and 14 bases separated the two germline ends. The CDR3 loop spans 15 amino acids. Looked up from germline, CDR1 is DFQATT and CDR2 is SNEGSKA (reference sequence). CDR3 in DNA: TGCAGTGCTAGAGATCTGTACAGGGACGCCTACGAGCAGTACTTC. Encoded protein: CSARDLYRDAYEQYF.

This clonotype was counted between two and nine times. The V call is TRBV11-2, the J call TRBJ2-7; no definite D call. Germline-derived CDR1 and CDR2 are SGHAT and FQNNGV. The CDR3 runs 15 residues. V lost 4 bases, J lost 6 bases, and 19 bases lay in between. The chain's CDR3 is CASSSRQGQFAEQYF. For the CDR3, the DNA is TGTGCCAGCAGCTCCAGGCAAGGGCAATTCGCCGAGCAGTACTTC.

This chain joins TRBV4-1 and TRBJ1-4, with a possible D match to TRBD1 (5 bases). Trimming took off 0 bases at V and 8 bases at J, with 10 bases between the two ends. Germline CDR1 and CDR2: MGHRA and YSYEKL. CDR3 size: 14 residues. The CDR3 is CASSQEFEGEKLFF. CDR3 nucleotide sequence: TGCGCCAGCAGCCAAGAATTCGAGGGGGAAAAACTGTTTTTT.

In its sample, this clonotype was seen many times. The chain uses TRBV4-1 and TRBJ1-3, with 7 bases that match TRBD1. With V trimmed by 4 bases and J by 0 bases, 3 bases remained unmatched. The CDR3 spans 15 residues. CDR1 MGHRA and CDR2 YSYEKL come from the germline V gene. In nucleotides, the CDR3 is TGCGCCAGCAGCCTGGGACAGACCTCTGGAAACACCATATATTTT. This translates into CASSLGQTSGNTIYF.

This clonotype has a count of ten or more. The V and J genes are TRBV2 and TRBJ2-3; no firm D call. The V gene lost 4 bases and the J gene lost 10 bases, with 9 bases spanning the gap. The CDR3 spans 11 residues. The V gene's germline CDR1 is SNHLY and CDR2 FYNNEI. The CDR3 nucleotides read TGTGCCAGCAGTGTCCAGTTGCCGCAGTATTTT. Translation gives CASSVQLPQYF.

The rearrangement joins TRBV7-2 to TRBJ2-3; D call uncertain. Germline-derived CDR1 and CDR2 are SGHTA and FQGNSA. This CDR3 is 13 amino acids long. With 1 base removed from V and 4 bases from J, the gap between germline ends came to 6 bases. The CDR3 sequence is CASSLVQPDTQYF. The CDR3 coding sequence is TGTGCCAGCAGCTTAGTACAGCCAGATACGCAGTATTTT.

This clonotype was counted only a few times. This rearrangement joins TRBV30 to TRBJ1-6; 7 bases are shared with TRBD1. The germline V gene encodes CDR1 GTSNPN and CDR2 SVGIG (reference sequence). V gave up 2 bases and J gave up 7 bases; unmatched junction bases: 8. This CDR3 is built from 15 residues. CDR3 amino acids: CAWSFPGQFNSPLHF. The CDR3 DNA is TGTGCCTGGAGTTTCCCGGGACAGTTCAATTCACCCCTCCACTTT.

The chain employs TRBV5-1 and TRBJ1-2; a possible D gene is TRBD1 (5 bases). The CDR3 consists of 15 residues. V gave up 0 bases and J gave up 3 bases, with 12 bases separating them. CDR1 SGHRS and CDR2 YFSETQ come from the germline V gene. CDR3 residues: CASSLGTLSDYGYTF. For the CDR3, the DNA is TGCGCCAGCAGCTTGGGGACATTGTCCGACTATGGCTACACCTTC.

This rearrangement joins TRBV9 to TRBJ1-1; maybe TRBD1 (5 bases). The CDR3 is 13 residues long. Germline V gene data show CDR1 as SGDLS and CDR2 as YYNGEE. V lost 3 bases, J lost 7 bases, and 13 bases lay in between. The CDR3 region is CASSGRIRGEAFF. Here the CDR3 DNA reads TGTGCCAGCAGCGGAAGGATAAGGGGTGAAGCTTTCTTT.

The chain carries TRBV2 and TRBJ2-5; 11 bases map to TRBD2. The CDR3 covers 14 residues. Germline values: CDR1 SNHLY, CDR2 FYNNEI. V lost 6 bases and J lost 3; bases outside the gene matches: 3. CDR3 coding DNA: TGTGCCAGCAGGGAACTAGCGGGAGAAGAGACCCAGTACTTC. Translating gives CASRELAGEETQYF. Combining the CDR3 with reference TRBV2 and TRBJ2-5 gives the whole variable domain EPEVTQTPSHQVTQMGQEVILRCVPISNHLYFYWYRQILGQKVEFLVSFYNNEISEKSEIFDDQFSVERPDGSNFTLKIRSTKLEDSAMYFCASRELAGEETQYFGPGTRLLVL.

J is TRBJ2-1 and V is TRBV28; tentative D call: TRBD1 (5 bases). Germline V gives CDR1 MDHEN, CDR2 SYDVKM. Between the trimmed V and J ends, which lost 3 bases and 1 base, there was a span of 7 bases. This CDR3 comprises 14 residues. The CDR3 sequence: CASSFPGSYNEQFF. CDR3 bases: TGTGCCAGCAGTTTCCCAGGGTCCTACAATGAGCAGTTCTTC.

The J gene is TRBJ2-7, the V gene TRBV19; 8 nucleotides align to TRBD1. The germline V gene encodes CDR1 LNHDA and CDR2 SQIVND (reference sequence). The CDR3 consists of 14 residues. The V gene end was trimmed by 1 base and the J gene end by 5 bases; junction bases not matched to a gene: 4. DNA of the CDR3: TGTGCCAGTAGTATAGCGCAGGGGGCTGACGAGCAGTACTTC. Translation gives CASSIAQGADEQYF.

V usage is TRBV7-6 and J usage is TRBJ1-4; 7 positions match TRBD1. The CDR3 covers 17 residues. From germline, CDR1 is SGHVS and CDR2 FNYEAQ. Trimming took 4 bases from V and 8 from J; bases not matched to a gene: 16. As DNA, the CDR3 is TGTGCCAGCAGCTCGACTTGGGGGGGGACAGCGGGAGAAAAACTGTTTTTT. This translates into CASSSTWGGTAGEKLFF.

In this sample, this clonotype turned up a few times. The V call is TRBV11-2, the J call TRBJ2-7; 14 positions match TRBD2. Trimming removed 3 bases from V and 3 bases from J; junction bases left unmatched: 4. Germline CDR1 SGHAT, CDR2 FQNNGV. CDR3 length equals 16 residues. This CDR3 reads CASSFGGTSGGYEQYF. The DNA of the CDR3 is TGTGCCAGCAGCTTTGGAGGGACTAGCGGGGGCTACGAGCAGTACTTC.

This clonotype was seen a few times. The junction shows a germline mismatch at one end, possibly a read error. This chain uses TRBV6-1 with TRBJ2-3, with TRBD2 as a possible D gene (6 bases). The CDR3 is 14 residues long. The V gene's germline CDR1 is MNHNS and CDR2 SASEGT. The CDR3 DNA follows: TGTGCCAGCAGTAGGAGGGTCTTGGAAGATATGCAGTATTTT. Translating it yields CASSRRVLEDMQYF.

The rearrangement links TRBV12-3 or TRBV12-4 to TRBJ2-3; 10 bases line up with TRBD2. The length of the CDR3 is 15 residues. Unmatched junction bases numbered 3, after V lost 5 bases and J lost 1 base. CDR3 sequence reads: CASSPGTSGTDTQYF. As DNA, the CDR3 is TGTGCCAGCAGTCCCGGGACTAGCGGCACAGATACGCAGTATTTT.

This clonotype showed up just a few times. CDR3 coding DNA: TGTGCCAGCAGCACCACAGGGTTAGGGGAGCTGTTTTTT. This gives the protein CASSTTGLGELFF. The V call is TRBV7-3, the J call TRBJ2-2, with D maybe TRBD1 (6 bases). Germline CDR1 reads SGHTA; CDR2 reads FQGTGA. V was pared by 5 bases and J by 8 bases, with 12 bases between. There are 13 residues in the CDR3.